The 30 T cell receptor beta chains below come from one sample, sequenced in a study of cytomegalovirus exposure and HLA in healthy donors. Only in-frame clones appear in the TCRdb table, and some are missing; sequencing was by immunoSEQ multiplex PCR. The sample holds 150,000 to 200,000 clones, approximately 96% seen once. The sample consisted of PBMCs. All receptors derive from a woman aged 18-35 years in good health and CMV-seronegative.

The chain is built from TRBV9 and TRBJ2-2, with D perhaps matching TRBD1 (8 bases). CDR1 SGDLS and CDR2 YYNGEE come from the germline V gene. The CDR3 is 17 amino acids. The germline V and J ends were trimmed by 0 bases and 4 bases, with 16 bases remaining between them. The CDR3 DNA is TGTGCCAGCAGCGTAGGAAACAGGGGGGGAAGCACCGGGGAGCTGTTTTTT. Protein product: CASSVGNRGGSTGELFF. Full variable domain (outside the CDR3, taken from reference TRBV9 and TRBJ2-2): DSGVTQTPKHLITATGQRVTLRCSPRSGDLSVYWYQQSLDQGLQFLIQYYNGEERAKGNILERFSAQQFPDLHSELNLSSLELGDSALYFCASSVGNRGGSTGELFFGEGSRLTVL.

This sequence joins TRBV29-1 and TRBJ2-5; 9 bases are a match to TRBD1. This CDR3 comprises 16 residues. Germline trimming cut 6 bases from V and 4 bases from J; bases unmatched to any gene: 15. Germline V CDR1 and CDR2: SQVTM, ANQGSEA. CDR3 loop: CSVPVYRTGVLETQYF. CDR3 in DNA: TGCAGCGTCCCAGTATATCGGACAGGGGTATTAGAGACCCAGTACTTC.

The chain uses TRBV19 and TRBJ1-2; D ambiguous. Trimming cost V 0 bases and J 5 bases, with 16 bases left between them. This CDR3 contains 16 residues. The germline gives CDR1 LNHDA, CDR2 SQIVND (reference sequence). CDR3 region: CASSIETFPSEYGYTF. CDR3 DNA: TGTGCCAGTAGTATAGAAACGTTCCCCAGCGAATATGGCTACACCTTC.

The rearrangement joins TRBV19 to TRBJ2-1; 15 nucleotides agree with TRBD2. This CDR3 is built from 15 residues. Per germline, CDR1 LNHDA and CDR2 SQIVND (reference sequence). The J segment lost 10 bases and the V segment lost 5 bases, leaving 6 bases of the junction unmatched. The CDR3 sequence: CASSPWTSGGGEQFF. The CDR3, as DNA: TGTGCCAGTAGTCCATGGACTAGCGGGGGGGGCGAGCAGTTCTTC.

This clone has just one count. This rearrangement joins TRBV29-1 to TRBJ1-2; 8 bases are shared with TRBD1. Per the germline V gene, CDR1 is SQVTM and CDR2 is ANQGSEA. The CDR3 consists of 12 residues. V gave up 7 bases and J gave up 7 bases; unmatched junction bases: 8. Here the CDR3 reads CSAGQAMGGYTF. CDR3 coding DNA: TGCAGCGCGGGACAGGCCATGGGTGGCTACACCTTC.

The DNA for the CDR3 is TGTGCCTGGAGTGTATTGTCTAGCGGGGTGGAGACCCAGTACTTC. Its protein product is CAWSVLSSGVETQYF. This chain links TRBV30 with TRBJ2-5; 9 bases line up with TRBD2. V dropped 0 bases and J dropped 5; count of bases not matched to a gene: 7. Germline assignment: CDR1 GTSNPN and CDR2 SVGIG (reference sequence). This CDR3 spans 15 amino acids.

Worth noting for this clone: The sample holds other DNA sequences that translate to the same CDR3. The chain joins TRBV7-2 to TRBJ2-1; 14 positions match TRBD2. V lost 1 base to trimming and J lost 5 bases; unmatched junction nucleotides: 1. The CDR3 is 16 residues long. Germline V gene data show CDR1 as SGHTA and CDR2 as FQGNSA. The CDR3 protein is CASSLGLAGGHNEQFF. The CDR3 nucleotides read TGTGCCAGCAGCTTAGGACTAGCGGGGGGGCACAATGAGCAGTTCTTC.

This chain's CDR3 is CASSLGVSGAEAFF. The CDR3 coding sequence is TGTGCCAGCAGCTTAGGGGTGTCAGGGGCCGAAGCTTTCTTT. The gene calls are TRBV7-9 and TRBJ1-1; the D gene is possibly TRBD1 (6 bases). In germline, CDR1 is SEHNR, CDR2 FQNEAQ (reference sequence). The CDR3 runs to 14 residues. Trimming cost V 1 base and J 8 bases, with 14 bases left between them.

The chain links TRBV27 to TRBJ2-7, with 9 positions matching TRBD1. J lost 3 bases, V lost 0 bases, and 3 bases had no gene match. This CDR3 comprises 15 residues. Germline CDR1 is MNHEY and CDR2 is SMNVEV (reference sequence). CDR3 bases: TGTGCCAGCAGTTTATCGGGGACAGGGATCTACGAGCAGTACTTC. Protein sequence: CASSLSGTGIYEQYF.

In its sample, this clone was seen once. This chain links TRBV9 with TRBJ2-5, with 9 nucleotides matching TRBD2. Losses at the gene ends were 3 bases for V and 5 bases for J; bases not matched to a gene: 8. Germline-derived CDR1 and CDR2 are SGDLS and YYNGEE. The CDR3 loop spans 15 amino acids. CDR3 DNA sequence: TGTGCCAGCAGCGGAGGGGCGGGGGGGCACGAGACCCAGTACTTC. Translated: CASSGGAGGHETQYF.

The V call is TRBV6-6, the J call TRBJ2-4, with D possibly TRBD1 on 6 matching bases. This CDR3 is 16 amino acids long. From germline, CDR1 is MNHNY and CDR2 SVGAGI (reference sequence). Trimming took off 2 bases at V and 7 bases at J, with 18 bases between the two ends. The CDR3 region has the DNA TGTGCCAGCAGTTACGCGCAGGGGAGACAATTTAACATTCAGTACTTC. Translation gives CASSYAQGRQFNIQYF.

The chain links TRBV5-1 to TRBJ2-7; the D is unclear. Germline V lookup: CDR1 SGHRS, CDR2 YFSETQ. Between the trimmed V and J ends, which lost 1 base and 0 bases, there was a span of 8 bases. The CDR3 sequence is 14 residues long. The CDR3 is CASSLIASSYEQYF. CDR3 DNA sequence: TGCGCCAGCAGCTTGATTGCGAGCTCCTACGAGCAGTACTTC.

The chain combines TRBV13 with TRBJ2-2, with 14 bases aligning to TRBD2. Germline CDR1 reads PRHDT; CDR2 reads FYEKMQ (reference sequence). This CDR3 spans 18 amino acids. V trimming: 4 bases; J trimming: 5 bases; junction bases outside the gene matches: 9. In DNA form, the CDR3 reads TGTGCCAGCAGCTACGGACTAGCGGGGGGCCGTGCGACCGGGGAGCTGTTTTTT. Translating it yields CASSYGLAGGRATGELFF.

The chain links TRBV5-1 to TRBJ1-5, with 10 bases matching TRBD1. CDR3 size: 16 residues. The trim removed 0 bases at V and 3 bases at J, leaving 3 bases unmatched. Germline CDR1 reads SGHRS; CDR2 reads YFSETQ. The CDR3 spells CASSLGDRGNNQPQHF. The CDR3 DNA follows: TGCGCCAGCAGCTTGGGGGACAGGGGAAACAATCAGCCCCAGCATTTT.

This sequence joins TRBV7-2 and TRBJ1-2, with 9 nucleotides matching TRBD1. After removal of 5 bases from V and 6 bases from J, the junction contained 4 bases not matched to a gene. Germline V CDR1 and CDR2: SGHTA, FQGNSA. The CDR3 sequence is 13 residues long. CDR3 nucleotides: TGTGCCAGCAGCCAGGACAGGGGACATGGCTACACCTTC. This gives the protein CASSQDRGHGYTF.

The chain employs TRBV11-3 and TRBJ1-1; 8 bases agree with TRBD1. Germline V gives CDR1 SGHNT, CDR2 YENEEA. The CDR3 runs to 14 residues. V dropped 1 base and J dropped 3; count of bases not matched to a gene: 1. The CDR3 here is CASSLGQGYTEAFF. CDR3 bases: TGTGCCAGCAGCTTAGGACAGGGGTACACTGAAGCTTTCTTT.

The rearrangement joins TRBV7-8 to TRBJ1-4; D gene ambiguous. The CDR3 runs to 14 residues. CDR1 is SGHVS, CDR2 FQNEAQ, per germline. V was cut by 2 bases and J by 7 bases, with 11 bases left in between. For the CDR3, the DNA is TGTGCCAGCAGCTTACAAGGGAGGGCTGAAAAACTGTTTTTT. Its translation: CASSLQGRAEKLFF.

The rearrangement uses TRBV4-1 and TRBJ1-4; a weak D match, TRBD1 (5 bases). The V gene lost 3 bases and the J gene lost 8 bases, with 13 bases spanning the gap. Germline CDR1 and CDR2: MGHRA and YSYEKL. This CDR3 comprises 14 residues. The CDR3 DNA sequence: TGCGCCAGCAGCCACCAGGGTGCGGGGGAAAAACTGTTTTTT. Amino acid sequence: CASSHQGAGEKLFF.

The chain uses TRBV27 and TRBJ2-2, with 9 bases aligning to TRBD1. Germline loops: CDR1 MNHEY, CDR2 SMNVEV (reference sequence). Trimming at V came to 2 bases and at J to 7 bases, leaving 2 bases not matched to a gene. This CDR3 has 14 residues. This chain's CDR3 is CASSLRQGVGELFF. The DNA of the CDR3 is TGTGCCAGCAGTTTACGACAGGGGGTCGGGGAGCTGTTTTTT.

The chain links TRBV21-1 to TRBJ2-7; TRBD2, as called in the table, went unchecked against the DNA. TRBV21-1 counts as a pseudogene. CDR3 length equals 14 residues. CDR3 protein: CASSVREGRYEQYF. The DNA for the CDR3 is TGTGCCAGCAGCGTCCGGGAGGGGAGGTACGAGCAGTACTTC.

This CDR3 is CAWSGAPGTNPTDTQYF. In nucleotides, the CDR3 is TGTGCCTGGAGTGGAGCCCCGGGAACCAACCCCACAGATACGCAGTATTTT. The chain joins TRBV30 to TRBJ2-3; perhaps TRBD2 as D (5 bases). Germline V gene data show CDR1 as GTSNPN and CDR2 as SVGIG (reference sequence). CDR3 length: 17 amino acids. V was clipped by 1 base and J by 2 bases, with 19 bases between them.

The gene calls are TRBV11-2 and TRBJ1-1; D gene uncertain. The CDR3 has 12 residues. Germline-derived CDR1 and CDR2 are SGHAT and FQNNGV. Trimming shortened V by 1 base and J by 4 bases, and 4 bases separated the two germline ends. CDR3: CASSLVGTEAFF. CDR3 DNA sequence: TGTGCCAGCAGCTTAGTCGGCACTGAAGCTTTCTTT. Together with reference TRBV11-2 and TRBJ1-1, the CDR3 gives the full variable domain: EAGVAQSPRYKIIEKRQSVAFWCNPISGHATLYWYQQILGQGPKLLIQFQNNGVVDDSQLPKDRFSAERLKGVDSTLKIQPAKLEDSAVYLCASSLVGTEAFFGQGTRLTVV.

This rearrangement joins TRBV14 to TRBJ2-5, with 7 bases aligning to TRBD2. J was trimmed by 4 bases and V by 0 bases; bases with no gene match: 5. There are 15 residues in the CDR3. CDR1 and CDR2 (germline): SGHDN, FVKESK. DNA of the CDR3: TGTGCCAGCAGCCAAGAAGCGGGGCGTGTAGAGACCCAGTACTTC. Translated, it gives CASSQEAGRVETQYF.

This chain links TRBV4-1 with TRBJ1-2; no firm D call. Germline V gene data show CDR1 as MGHRA and CDR2 as YSYEKL. V was cut by 1 base and J by 6 bases, with 15 bases left in between. This CDR3 is built from 15 residues. The CDR3 region has the DNA TGCGCCAGCAGCCAAGGGTCTTGGAGGGAAGATGGCTACACCTTC. Its translation is CASSQGSWREDGYTF.

CDR3 in DNA: TGTGCCAGTAGGGCCAGCGGATTTACATACGAGCAGTACTTC. Amino acids: CASRASGFTYEQYF. The rearrangement links TRBV19 to TRBJ2-7, with D possibly matching TRBD2 (5 bases). CDR1 is LNHDA, CDR2 SQIVND, per germline (reference sequence). The CDR3 covers 14 residues. V was clipped by 6 bases and J by 4 bases, with 16 bases between them.

The J gene is TRBJ1-2, the V gene TRBV7-9; possible D gene TRBD1, 6 bases. In germline, CDR1 is SEHNR, CDR2 FQNEAQ (reference sequence). The CDR3 has 12 amino acids. V dropped 0 bases and J dropped 8 bases, with 7 bases sitting between them. CDR3 nucleotides: TGTGCCAGCAGCTTAGCCGACAGGGGCTACACCTTC. Amino acid sequence: CASSLADRGYTF.

This clone was recorded once. The chain joins TRBV2 to TRBJ2-5, with TRBD2 identical over 10 bases. V shed 4 bases and J 2 bases; nucleotides not matched to a gene: 4. This CDR3 is built from 15 residues. CDR1 is SNHLY, CDR2 FYNNEI, per germline. CDR3 protein: CASSAERGGQETQYF. As DNA, the CDR3 is TGTGCCAGCAGTGCAGAGCGGGGGGGGCAAGAGACCCAGTACTTC.

This clone was picked up one time. The chain combines TRBV7-2 with TRBJ1-2; 9 nucleotides align to TRBD1. The CDR3 is 14 residues long. J gave up 5 bases and V 6 bases, and 7 bases lay outside the gene matches. Germline assignment: CDR1 SGHTA and CDR2 FQGNSA. CDR3 in amino acids: CASRPTGGAYGYTF. In DNA form, the CDR3 reads TGTGCCAGCAGGCCAACAGGGGGCGCTTATGGCTACACCTTC.

J is TRBJ1-1 and V is TRBV7-9; TRBD1 matches at 9 bases. Germline CDR1 SEHNR, CDR2 FQNEAQ (reference sequence). J gave up 11 bases and V 5 bases, and 18 bases lay outside the gene matches. The CDR3 totals 16 residues. CDR3 amino acids: CASSPGKGQGGPGAFF. The CDR3 nucleotides are TGTGCCAGCAGCCCCGGAAAGGGACAGGGCGGGCCGGGCGCTTTCTTT.

The rearrangement joins TRBV5-1 to TRBJ1-1; tentative D call: TRBD1 (5 bases). The CDR3 contains 14 residues. In germline, CDR1 is SGHRS, CDR2 YFSETQ. Trimming stripped 4 bases from V and 7 bases from J, with 17 bases between. CDR3: CASSIDSIKIEAFF. CDR3 bases: TGCGCCAGCAGCATAGACAGTATTAAAATTGAAGCTTTCTTT.